The rows below give T cell receptor beta chains drawn from one sample of a study of cytomegalovirus exposure and HLA in healthy donors. Clones were sequenced by immunoSEQ multiplex PCR, and TCRdb holds only the in-frame ones, with some missing. The profile covers approximately 100,000 clones, with around 64% appearing a single time and roughly 2.5% taken by the ten largest. The sequenced material came from PBMCs. The receptors here all came from a human donor in good health. The CDR3 runs from the conserved cysteine through the conserved F or W. Fields, in order: clone size, V gene, D gene, J gene, CDR3 protein, CDR3 DNA. D genes are given only for firm matches. A clone size is listed for some rows: how often the clone was seen (once, few, many), or a class if it is expanded.

>.|TRBV18|.|TRBJ1-2
CASSGGETRYGYTF
TGTGCCAGCTCAGGCGGGGAGACCCGCTATGGCTACACCTTC
>few|TRBV2|.|TRBJ2-7
CASSTGLGSYEQYF
TGTGCCAGCAGTACAGGGTTGGGCTCCTACGAGCAGTACTTC
>.|TRBV6-5|.|TRBJ1-3
CASSYRRAENTIYF
TGTGCCAGCAGTTACCGCAGGGCCGAAAACACCATATATTTT
>few|TRBV30|TRBD1|TRBJ2-2
CAWSLRGRELFF
TGTGCCTGGAGTCTCAGGGGGCGGGAGCTGTTTTTT
>.|TRBV5-6|.|TRBJ2-1
CASSLEIANEQFF
TGTGCCAGCAGCTTAGAAATCGCGAATGAGCAGTTCTTC
>.|TRBV18|TRBD1|TRBJ2-7
CASSPTGGSYEQYF
TGTGCCAGCTCACCAACAGGGGGCTCCTACGAGCAGTACTTC
>.|TRBV11-1|.|TRBJ2-7
CASSFLGSYEQYF
TGTGCCAGCAGCTTTCTGGGGAGCTACGAGCAGTACTTC
>.|TRBV4-2|.|TRBJ1-5
CASSQDFGGRGISNQPQHF
TGTGCCAGCAGCCAAGACTTCGGGGGGCGAGGCATAAGCAATCAGCCCCAGCATTTT
>.|TRBV9|TRBD2|TRBJ2-1
CASSVGTGGYNEQFF
TGTGCCAGCAGCGTCGGAACGGGGGGGTACAATGAGCAGTTCTTC
>.|TRBV9|.|TRBJ1-3
CASSINGNTIYF
TGTGCCAGCAGCATAAATGGAAACACCATATATTTT